A single sample is the source of the 9 T cell receptor beta chains below, sequenced in a study of cytomegalovirus exposure and HLA in healthy donors. Primers: 60 Vbeta forward and 13 Jbeta reverse. Assay used: immunoSEQ multiplex PCR; TCRdb lists only in-frame clones, some missing. The sample lists 170,000 or so clones, less than 85% occurring once. The source material was PBMCs. These receptors were obtained from a boy younger than 18 in good health and CMV-seronegative.

This chain joins TRBV27 and TRBJ2-7; 10 bases map to TRBD1. Germline lookup yields CDR1 MNHEY and CDR2 SMNVEV (reference sequence). V lost 5 bases and J lost 9; bases outside the gene matches: 7. CDR3 size: 13 residues. The CDR3 bases are TGTGCCAGCAGTCCGACAGGGGGCGGAATGCAGTACTTC. This codes for CASSPTGGGMQYF.

Concerning this clone: The junction and the germline gene differ at one end; a read error may be behind it. The chain joins TRBV7-9 to TRBJ1-1; D is possibly TRBD1 (5 bases). Germline V gives CDR1 SEHNR, CDR2 FQNEAQ (reference sequence). The CDR3 is 13 amino acids. The CDR3 nucleotides read TGTTCCAGCAGCTGGGGGGGGGACCGTGAAGCTTTCTTT. It specifies CSSSWGGDREAFF.

The rearrangement links TRBV6-1 to TRBJ1-4; 7 bases align to TRBD1. The trim removed 4 bases at V and 5 bases at J, leaving 13 bases unmatched. From germline, CDR1 is MNHNS and CDR2 SASEGT. The CDR3 is 17 residues long. CDR3 sequence reads: CASSGTGLRVANEKLFF. CDR3 DNA sequence: TGTGCCAGCAGTGGGACAGGACTCAGGGTGGCGAATGAAAAACTGTTTTTT.

The chain combines TRBV30 with TRBJ2-3; a possible D gene is TRBD1 (6 bases). The CDR3 runs 15 residues. Trimming shortened V by 4 bases and J by 4 bases, and 18 bases separated the two germline ends. The germline V gene encodes CDR1 GTSNPN and CDR2 SVGIG (reference sequence). CDR3 sequence (DNA): TGTGCCTGGAAACGGACAGTCCGGCGGGCAGATACGCAGTATTTT. It yields the protein CAWKRTVRRADTQYF.

The chain employs TRBV7-2 and TRBJ2-7; TRBD1 is a possible D gene (5 bases). The CDR3 extends over 12 amino acids. Germline V gene data show CDR1 as SGHTA and CDR2 as FQGNSA. The germline V and J ends were trimmed by 4 bases and 3 bases, with 7 bases remaining between them. The CDR3 region has the DNA TGTGCCAGCAGCTCGCAGGGCTACGAGCAGTACTTC. This encodes CASSSQGYEQYF.

The chain employs TRBV6-5 and TRBJ1-5; maybe TRBD1 (5 bases). Deletions cut 4 bases from V and 13 bases from J, with 17 bases between. This CDR3 spans 13 amino acids. Germline V gives CDR1 MNHEY, CDR2 SVGAGI. Written as DNA, the CDR3 is TGTGCCAGCAGTTTCGGTTCTGGGGCAGTGCAGCATTTT. Translation: CASSFGSGAVQHF.

The chain joins TRBV11-2 to TRBJ2-7; maybe TRBD1 (5 bases). Germline lookup yields CDR1 SGHAT and CDR2 FQNNGV. Between the trimmed V and J ends, which lost 3 bases and 3 bases, there was a span of 15 bases. The CDR3 is 15 amino acids. In DNA, the CDR3 is TGTGCCAGCAGCTTGATGGGCGACAGTGACTACGAGCAGTACTTC. Translation gives CASSLMGDSDYEQYF. Based on the CDR3 plus reference TRBV11-2 and TRBJ2-7, the full variable domain is EAGVAQSPRYKIIEKRQSVAFWCNPISGHATLYWYQQILGQGPKLLIQFQNNGVVDDSQLPKDRFSAERLKGVDSTLKIQPAKLEDSAVYLCASSLMGDSDYEQYFGPGTRLTVT.

The V call is TRBV7-9, the J call TRBJ1-1; D uncertain. V lost 3 bases and J lost 7, with 6 bases in between. Germline lookup yields CDR1 SEHNR and CDR2 FQNEAQ (reference sequence). The CDR3 sequence is 11 residues long. The CDR3 DNA follows: TGTGCCAGCAGCTTGGACTTTGAAGCTTTCTTT. Its protein is CASSLDFEAFF.

The J gene is TRBJ1-2, the V gene TRBV5-5, with TRBD1 matching 7 bases. The CDR3 extends over 12 amino acids. Per the germline V gene, CDR1 is SGHKS and CDR2 is YYEKEE (reference sequence). J lost 8 bases, V lost 4 bases, and 5 bases had no gene match. CDR3 bases: TGTGCCAGCAGCGCCGGGACAGCCGGCTACACCTTC. Residues: CASSAGTAGYTF.